Sequencing of this T cell receptor (beta chain) was carried out in a study of blood T cell repertoires in COVID-19. Study-wide background: From the United States, Italy and Spain came samples of acute and convalescent COVID-19. Nucleic acid was either cDNA or gDNA, and it came from T cells, B-cell-depleted T cells, or PBMCs.

Repertoires were generated with immunoSEQ multiplex PCR, while TCRdb's copy carries only in-frame clones and drops some. The sample consists of about 310,000 clones, about 91% of them appearing once. V shed 5 bases and J shed 3 bases, with 3 bases lying between them. Germline V gene sequence: CDR1 SNHLY, CDR2 FYNNEI. There are 11 residues in the CDR3. The source is a woman between 40 and 50 years old who had recovered from COVID-19. Sequenced material: PBMCs or T cells enriched from blood (not recorded which). The chain links TRBV2 to TRBJ2-3; D gene ambiguous. The DNA for the CDR3 is TGTGCCAGCAGTACTACAGATACGCAGTATTTT. Encoded protein: CASSTTDTQYF. Using reference TRBV2 and TRBJ2-3 for the parts outside the CDR3, the full variable domain is EPEVTQTPSHQVTQMGQEVILRCVPISNHLYFYWYRQILGQKVEFLVSFYNNEISEKSEIFDDQFSVERPDGSNFTLKIRSTKLEDSAMYFCASSTTDTQYFGPGTRLTVL.